The following is a T cell receptor beta chain sequence with its context. The data belong to a study of blood T cell repertoires in COVID-19. Study at large: From the United States, Italy and Spain came samples of acute and convalescent COVID-19.

Method: immunoSEQ multiplex PCR; TCRdb's copy keeps in-frame clones and lacks some. The table has some 370,000 clones, about 87% seen once. Followed longitudinally, the Seattle patients had been enrolled during active infection. The sequence was collected from a woman aged 25 to 39 with COVID-19, enrolled during active disease. The sample consisted of peripheral blood.

CDR3 coding DNA: TGTGCCAGCAGCCCGGACAGTAGGAGCTACACCTTC. Protein product: CASSPDSRSYTF. J is TRBJ1-2 and V is TRBV7-9, with a weak D call TRBD1 (6 bases). This CDR3 spans 12 amino acids. V gave up 5 bases and J gave up 9 bases, with 13 bases separating them. The germline gives CDR1 SEHNR, CDR2 FQNEAQ (reference sequence).